The rows below give T cell receptor beta chains drawn from one sample of a study of graft-versus-host responses after intestinal transplantation. Method: immunoSEQ multiplex PCR; TCRdb's copy keeps in-frame clones and lacks some. This table holds 40,000 to 55,000 clones, 91% found once. The specimen comprised PBMCs, sampled 524 days after transplant. The receptors here all came from a human patient who received an intestinal transplant, so some T cells may come from the graft donor. Each CDR3 is given with its conserved first and last residue. Fields, in order: J gene, clone size, V gene, D gene, CDR3 DNA, CDR3 protein. A D gene is named only where the DNA matches it firmly. Clone size, where shown, is once, few, many, or a class for clones that have expanded.

j_gene: TRBJ2-7; abundance: once; v_gene: TRBV7-9; d_gene: TRBD1; CDR3nt: TGTGCCAGCAGCTTTCGCCTTCCAGTGGGGACAGGGAATTACGAGCAGTACTTC; CDR3aa: CASSFRLPVGTGNYEQYF
j_gene: TRBJ2-1; abundance: -; v_gene: TRBV9; d_gene: TRBD2; CDR3nt: TGTGCCAGCAGCCTAAGCGGGAGAACGGACAATGAGCAGTTCTTC; CDR3aa: CASSLSGRTDNEQFF
j_gene: TRBJ2-1; abundance: -; v_gene: TRBV27; d_gene: -; CDR3nt: TGTGCCAGCAGTTCTACAGGGTCCCTGGGGTCCTACAATGAGCAGTTCTTC; CDR3aa: CASSSTGSLGSYNEQFF
j_gene: TRBJ2-7; abundance: -; v_gene: TRBV7-8; d_gene: TRBD2; CDR3nt: TGTGCCGGCAGCTCTAGCGGGCTCTACGAGCAGTACTTC; CDR3aa: CAGSSSGLYEQYF
j_gene: TRBJ2-7; abundance: -; v_gene: TRBV11-2; d_gene: -; CDR3nt: TGTGCCAGCAGCCCCGGCGAGCTGATCTACGAGCAGTACTTC; CDR3aa: CASSPGELIYEQYF
j_gene: TRBJ2-1; abundance: -; v_gene: TRBV11-3; d_gene: -; CDR3nt: TGTGCCAGCAGCTTGGCTCCCCCGGGACTCAACTACAATGAGCAGTTCTTC; CDR3aa: CASSLAPPGLNYNEQFF
j_gene: TRBJ2-3; abundance: -; v_gene: TRBV5-1; d_gene: -; CDR3nt: TGCGCCAGCAGCTTCCGGCGGAGCGGGACAGATACGCAGTATTTT; CDR3aa: CASSFRRSGTDTQYF
j_gene: TRBJ2-7; abundance: -; v_gene: TRBV5-6; d_gene: -; CDR3nt: TGTGCCAGCAGCTGGGCGTCCTACGAGCAGTACTTC; CDR3aa: CASSWASYEQYF
j_gene: TRBJ2-7; abundance: -; v_gene: TRBV6-1; d_gene: TRBD1; CDR3nt: TGTGCCAGCTCCTTAGACAGGGGACTCTTCTACGAGCAGTACTTC; CDR3aa: CASSLDRGLFYEQYF
j_gene: TRBJ1-2; abundance: -; v_gene: TRBV6-6; d_gene: -; CDR3nt: TGTGCCAGCAGTTCCCTAGGAGGGCCCTATGGCTACACCTTC; CDR3aa: CASSSLGGPYGYTF
j_gene: TRBJ2-1; abundance: -; v_gene: TRBV14; d_gene: -; CDR3nt: TGTGCCAGCAGCCAACCATGGGCCCCTCTCAATGAGCAGTTCTTC; CDR3aa: CASSQPWAPLNEQFF
j_gene: TRBJ1-5; abundance: -; v_gene: TRBV15; d_gene: -; CDR3nt: TGTGCCACCAGCAGGCCGGGGAGGGAGCCCCAGCATTTT; CDR3aa: CATSRPGREPQHF
j_gene: TRBJ2-3; abundance: -; v_gene: TRBV7-9; d_gene: TRBD2; CDR3nt: TGTGCCAGCAGCTTCGAACTAGCGGGAGAAGATACGCAGTATTTT; CDR3aa: CASSFELAGEDTQYF
j_gene: TRBJ2-7; abundance: -; v_gene: TRBV6-1; d_gene: -; CDR3nt: TGTGCCAGCAGTGAAGCTTTCTACGGGCAGTACTTC; CDR3aa: CASSEAFYGQYF
j_gene: TRBJ1-6; abundance: -; v_gene: TRBV28; d_gene: -; CDR3nt: TGTGCCAGCAGCCTTCGCCGGGACTATAATTCACCCCTCCACTTT; CDR3aa: CASSLRRDYNSPLHF
j_gene: TRBJ2-5; abundance: -; v_gene: TRBV30; d_gene: -; CDR3nt: TGTGCCTGGAGTCAAGAGACCCAGTACTTC; CDR3aa: CAWSQETQYF
j_gene: TRBJ1-4; abundance: -; v_gene: TRBV4-3; d_gene: -; CDR3nt: TGCGCCAGCAGCCAAGCCCCGGCTGACATTTGGTTGAGTGCAACTAATGAAAAACTGTTTTTT; CDR3aa: CASSQAPADIWLSATNEKLFF
j_gene: TRBJ2-2; abundance: -; v_gene: TRBV19; d_gene: -; CDR3nt: TGTGCCAGTAGTATAGGACGGGGAAGGGCCGGGGAGCTGTTTTTT; CDR3aa: CASSIGRGRAGELFF
j_gene: TRBJ2-5; abundance: -; v_gene: TRBV10-3; d_gene: TRBD1; CDR3nt: TGTGCCATCAGTGAGTCGAGGACAGGGGTGAAGCAAGAGACCCAGTACTTC; CDR3aa: CAISESRTGVKQETQYF
j_gene: TRBJ2-3; abundance: -; v_gene: TRBV4-2; d_gene: TRBD2; CDR3nt: TGTGCCAGCAGCCAAGATCTAATAGCGGGACTGGTTACGCAGTATTTT; CDR3aa: CASSQDLIAGLVTQYF
j_gene: TRBJ1-5; abundance: -; v_gene: TRBV28; d_gene: TRBD1; CDR3nt: TGTGCCACCAAGAGGGACAGCAGTCAGCCCCAGCATTTT; CDR3aa: CATKRDSSQPQHF
j_gene: TRBJ2-1; abundance: -; v_gene: TRBV30; d_gene: -; CDR3nt: TGTGCCTGGACCTCGTTTAAAGGCTCCTACAATGAGCAGTTCTTC; CDR3aa: CAWTSFKGSYNEQFF
j_gene: TRBJ2-5; abundance: once; v_gene: TRBV9; d_gene: -; CDR3nt: TGTGCCAGCAGCGTAGGCGGCTCCCAAGAGACCCAGTACTTC; CDR3aa: CASSVGGSQETQYF
j_gene: TRBJ2-7; abundance: -; v_gene: TRBV28; d_gene: -; CDR3nt: TGTGCCAGCAGCCCAGAAGGGACCCTCTACGAGCAGTACTTC; CDR3aa: CASSPEGTLYEQYF
j_gene: TRBJ2-1; abundance: -; v_gene: TRBV28; d_gene: -; CDR3nt: TGTGCCAGCAGTTTGGCCGCAGGGGCGGACTACAATGAGCAGTTCTTC; CDR3aa: CASSLAAGADYNEQFF
j_gene: TRBJ1-5; abundance: -; v_gene: TRBV13; d_gene: TRBD1; CDR3nt: TGTGCCAGCAGCTCCGGGACAGGGGGTTCCCAGCATTTT; CDR3aa: CASSSGTGGSQHF